A selection of T cell receptor beta chains follows, all from one sample in a study of tumor-infiltrating lymphocytes in primary liver carcinoma. MiXCR, applied by TCRdb to the multiplex PCR reads, yields one record per CDR3 protein. The sample carries 150,000 to 200,000 distinct CDR3 sequences, around 85% recorded once. Sequencing was performed on tumor tissue from primary liver carcinoma. These receptors were obtained from a man aged 35 to 55 with primary liver carcinoma and hepatitis B virus infection. Both conserved end residues are part of each CDR3. D genes are given only for firm matches. Clone size is not always given. Where it is, it says once, few, many or a class for expanded clones.

size,length,J,D,V,CDR3,DNA
few,15,TRBJ1-6,TRBD1,TRBV11-2,CASSREDRAYSPPHF,TGTGCCAGCAGTCGCGAGGACAGGGCCTATTCACCCCCCCACTTT
NA,17,TRBJ1-5,NA,TRBV12-3/TRBV12-4,CASSFGGRRYSNEPQDF,TGCGCCAGCAGTTTCGGCGGGAGACGCTATAGCAATGAGCCCCAGGATTTT
NA,13,TRBJ1-1,NA,TRBV29-1,CNSAGGSNTEVFF,TGCAACTCCGCGGGGGGGTCAAACACTGAAGTTTTCTTT
NA,17,TRBJ1-4,TRBD1,TRBV28,CVSSGRDRSATTEKLFF,TGTGTCAGCAGTGGCCGGGACAGGAGTGCAACTACTGAAAAACTGTTTTTT
NA,14,TRBJ1-4,NA,TRBV6-6,CASGYSTEGEKLFF,TGTGCCAGCGGATACTCGACAGAGGGGGAAAAACTGTTTTTT
NA,12,TRBJ1-6,NA,TRBV12-3/TRBV12-4,CASCRDMVTLHF,TGTGCCAGCTGCCGTGACATGGTTACCCTCCACTTT
NA,12,TRBJ2-7,TRBD1,TRBV29-1,CSVKDRTYEHYF,TGTAGCGTGAAGGACAGGACCTACGAGCATTACTTC
NA,16,TRBJ2-5,NA,TRBV5-6,CASSPPTGTIQETWYF,TGTGCCAGCAGCCCCCCGACAGGGACTATTCAAGAGACCTGGTACTTC
NA,15,TRBJ1-1,NA,TRBV11-1,CASSFWDTGDTEAFF,TGTGCCAGCAGCTTTTGGGACACCGGGGACACTGAAGCTTTCTTT
NA,13,TRBJ2-1,NA,TRBV11-2,CASNSDLYDEQFF,TGTGCCAGCAACTCAGACTTATACGATGAGCAGTTCTTC
NA,15,TRBJ2-1,NA,TRBV4-1,CASSQEGTVDRKQFF,TGCGCCAGCAGCCAAGAAGGGACCGTGGACCGGAAGCAGTTCTTC
NA,14,TRBJ1-2,NA,TRBV10-3,CAISEIGLSYGYTF,TGTGCCATCAGTGAAATAGGACTGAGCTATGGCTACACCTTC
NA,14,TRBJ2-1,NA,TRBV5-4,CTSIPSGGQDEQFF,TGTACCAGCATCCCCTCGGGGGGACAGGATGAGCAGTTCTTC
NA,14,TRBJ1-1,NA,TRBV12-3/TRBV12-4,CASTPGRQNTETFF,TGTGCCAGCACCCCCGGGAGGCAGAACACTGAAACATTCTTT
NA,13,TRBJ1-2,NA,TRBV11-2,CANSLTGVSRYTF,TGTGCCAACAGCTTAACGGGAGTATCTCGCTATACCTTC
NA,12,TRBJ2-5,NA,TRBV29-1,CRVRTEGETQYF,TGCAGGGTTAGGACAGAGGGGGAGACCCAGTACTTC
NA,15,TRBJ2-5,TRBD1,TRBV29-1,CSVGGTGPPRETDYF,TGCAGCGTTGGGGGGACAGGACCTCCGAGGGAGACCGATTACTTC
NA,16,TRBJ2-7,NA,TRBV6-1,CARSHWTVTTFREQYF,TGTGCCAGGAGTCACTGGACCGTTACCACCTTTCGGGAGCAATACTTC
once,14,TRBJ1-5,NA,TRBV6-6,CAIIEGNGNEPHHF,TGTGCCATCATAGAGGGGAACGGCAATGAGCCCCATCATTTT
NA,14,TRBJ2-2,NA,TRBV6-1,CASSQTAVPGELFF,TGTGCCAGCAGTCAGACGGCGGTCCCCGGGGAGCTGTTTTTT
few,16,TRBJ2-2,NA,TRBV5-1,CASSLAGRVLDGELFF,TGCGCCAGCAGCTTGGCGGGTAGGGTCCTTGACGGGGAGCTGTTTTTT
NA,19,TRBJ1-2,NA,TRBV5-4,CASSLGLDGGPQGGQGSTF,TGTGCCAGCAGCTTGGGTCTCGATGGGGGACCCCAGGGCGGGCAGGGCTCCACCTTC
NA,15,TRBJ2-6,NA,TRBV14,CASSQGAGGANVLTF,TGTGCCAGTAGCCAAGGCGCAGGTGGGGCCAACGTCCTGACCTTC
NA,13,TRBJ2-5,NA,TRBV5-1,CANSLGNAETRYF,TGCGCCAACAGCTTGGGGAATGCGGAGACCCGGTACTTC
NA,14,TRBJ1-1,NA,TRBV29-1,CSGKRGQLNTEVFF,TGCAGCGGAAAACGGGGGCAGTTGAACACTGAAGTTTTCTTT
NA,15,TRBJ2-7,TRBD2,TRBV6-5,CVSSWTSGSSYEQYF,TGTGTCAGCAGTTGGACTAGTGGGAGCTCCTACGAGCAGTACTTC
many,14,TRBJ2-7,TRBD2,TRBV5-1,CASSLTSGRYEQYF,TGCGCCAGCAGCTTGACTAGCGGGAGGTACGAGCAGTACTTC
many,15,TRBJ2-2,NA,TRBV5-1,CASSLDRFHTGELFF,TGCGCCAGCAGCTTGGACAGGTTCCACACCGGGGAGCTGTTTTTT
NA,13,TRBJ1-5,NA,TRBV12-3/TRBV12-4,CTSSVDGGQPQHF,TGTACCAGCAGTGTGGACGGGGGACAACCCCAGCATTTT
NA,21,TRBJ2-6,TRBD1,TRBV11-2,CASSMRGDRGISLTGANVLNF,TGTGCCAGCAGCATGAGGGGAGACAGGGGCATTTCCCTCACTGGGGCCAACGTCCTGAATTTC
once,21,TRBJ2-3,TRBD2,TRBV4-2,CASSQDSGLTVYRFSTDTQYF,TGTGCAAGCAGCCAAGATTCGGGACTAACGGTATATCGATTTAGCACAGATACGCAGTATTTT